This T cell receptor (beta chain) was recorded in a study of OX40 agonist ivuxolimab in advanced cancers. Study information: Given to patients was ivuxolimab, an agonistic anti-OX40 (CD134) antibody. Participants, roughly 81% male, averaged roughly 60 years of age, ranging from about 23 to 85. Regarding the study as a whole: Antigens targeted by the expanded peripheral T cells were not determined. Relatively little clonal expansion, among the lowest observed, appeared in partial responders at 0.1-3.0 mg/kg.

Deletions cut 9 bases from V and 0 bases from J, with 10 bases between. Germline V lookup: CDR1 LGHNT, CDR2 FRNRAP. The CDR3 is made up of 13 amino acids. Data came from immunoSEQ multiplex PCR; TCRdb stores just in-frame clones and leaves some out. The sample lists tens of thousands of clones; around 91% were seen once. This clone has only one observation. The antigen remains undetermined. The J gene is TRBJ2-3, the V gene TRBV12-5; D gene ambiguous. The sequence was collected from an adult with an advanced solid tumor such as melanoma, head and neck, liver or kidney cancer. The specimen comprised CD4+ or CD8+ T cells sorted from blood, sampled in a trial of the OX40 agonist ivuxolimab. For the CDR3, the DNA is TGTGCTAGCCAGACACTTAGCACAGATACGCAGTATTTT. As protein: CASQTLSTDTQYF.